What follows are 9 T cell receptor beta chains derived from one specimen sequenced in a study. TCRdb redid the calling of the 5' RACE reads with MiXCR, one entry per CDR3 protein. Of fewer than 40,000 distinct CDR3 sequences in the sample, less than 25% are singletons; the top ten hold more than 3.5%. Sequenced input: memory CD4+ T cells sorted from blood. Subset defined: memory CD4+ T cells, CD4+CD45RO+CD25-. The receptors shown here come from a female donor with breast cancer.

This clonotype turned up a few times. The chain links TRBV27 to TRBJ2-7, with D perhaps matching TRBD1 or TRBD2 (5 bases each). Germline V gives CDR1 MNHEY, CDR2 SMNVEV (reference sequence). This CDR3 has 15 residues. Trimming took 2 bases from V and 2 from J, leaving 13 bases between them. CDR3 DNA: TGTGCCAGCAGTTTAAACCGGGACCGCCCCTACGAGCAGTACTTC. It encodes CASSLNRDRPYEQYF.

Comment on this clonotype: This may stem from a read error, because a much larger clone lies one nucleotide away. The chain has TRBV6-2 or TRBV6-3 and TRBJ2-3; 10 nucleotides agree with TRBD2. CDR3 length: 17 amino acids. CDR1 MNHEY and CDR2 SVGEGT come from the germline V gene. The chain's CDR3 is CAGSYPLSGRWTDTQYF. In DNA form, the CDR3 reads TGTGCCGGCAGTTACCCCCTTAGCGGGAGGTGGACAGATACGCAGTATTTT.

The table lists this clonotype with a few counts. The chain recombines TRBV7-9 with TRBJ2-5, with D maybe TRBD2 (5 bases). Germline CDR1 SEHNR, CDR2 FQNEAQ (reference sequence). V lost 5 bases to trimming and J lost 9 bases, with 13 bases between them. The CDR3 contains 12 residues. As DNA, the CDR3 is TGTGCCAGCAGCCCCCCGCAAGCGGCCCAGTACTTC. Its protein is CASSPPQAAQYF.

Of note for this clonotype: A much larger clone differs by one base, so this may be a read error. This CDR3 is CASSRATSGRGDEQFF. CDR3 nucleotide sequence: TGCGCCAGCAGCCGAGCAACTAGCGGGAGAGGGGATGAGCAGTTCTTC. V usage is TRBV4-1 and J usage is TRBJ2-1; TRBD2 aligns across 11 bases. Germline trimming cut 4 bases from V and 8 bases from J; bases unmatched to any gene: 10. CDR3 length: 16 amino acids. Per the germline V gene, CDR1 is MGHRA and CDR2 is YSYEKL.

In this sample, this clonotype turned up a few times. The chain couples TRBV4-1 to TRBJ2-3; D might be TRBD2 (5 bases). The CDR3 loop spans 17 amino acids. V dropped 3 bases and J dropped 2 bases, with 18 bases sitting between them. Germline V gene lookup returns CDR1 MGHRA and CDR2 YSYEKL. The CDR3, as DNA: TGCGCCAGCAGCCATAGAGGGCCCGGGGAAAACACAGATACGCAGTATTTT. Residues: CASSHRGPGENTDTQYF.

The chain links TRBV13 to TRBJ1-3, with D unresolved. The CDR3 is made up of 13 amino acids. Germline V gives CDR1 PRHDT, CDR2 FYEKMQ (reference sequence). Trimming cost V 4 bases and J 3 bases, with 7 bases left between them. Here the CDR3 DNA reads TGTGCCAGCAGCTCCCAATATGGAAACACCATATATTTT. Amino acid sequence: CASSSQYGNTIYF.

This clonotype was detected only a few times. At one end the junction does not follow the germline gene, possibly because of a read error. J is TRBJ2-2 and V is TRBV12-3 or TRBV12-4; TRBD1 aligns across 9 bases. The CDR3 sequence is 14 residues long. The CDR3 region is CASSTGGRTGGLFF. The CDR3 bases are TGTGCCAGCAGTACAGGGGGCCGGACCGGGGGGCTGTTTTTT.

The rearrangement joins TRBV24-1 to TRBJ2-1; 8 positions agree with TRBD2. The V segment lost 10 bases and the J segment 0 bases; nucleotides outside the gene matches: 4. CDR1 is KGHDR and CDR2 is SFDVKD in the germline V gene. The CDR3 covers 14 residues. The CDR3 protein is CATREGPSYNEQFF. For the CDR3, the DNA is TGTGCCACTCGGGAGGGGCCCTCCTACAATGAGCAGTTCTTC.

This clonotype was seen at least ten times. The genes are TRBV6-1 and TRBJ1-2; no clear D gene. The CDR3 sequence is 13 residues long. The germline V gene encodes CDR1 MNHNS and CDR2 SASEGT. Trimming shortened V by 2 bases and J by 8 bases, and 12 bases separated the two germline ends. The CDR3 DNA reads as TGTGCCAGCAGTGAATCTTTGGTGGGGGGCTACACCTTC. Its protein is CASSESLVGGYTF.